What follows describes a single T cell receptor beta chain. These data are taken from a study of blood T cell repertoires in COVID-19. Overall study: PBMCs, B-cell-depleted T cells, or T cells provided the cDNA or gDNA that made up the material.

Germline values: CDR1 KGHSH, CDR2 LQKENI. The CDR3 spans 15 residues. V dropped 2 bases and J dropped 2 bases, with 10 bases sitting between them. Libraries were prepared by immunoSEQ multiplex PCR; TCRdb keeps only in-frame clonotypes and omits some of them. The profile shows 200,000 to 300,000 clones, roughly 91% of them singletons. Sequencing was carried out using peripheral blood. The source is a woman between 40 and 50 years old who had recovered from COVID-19. The chain couples TRBV18 to TRBJ2-1; TRBD1 might be the D (6 bases). The CDR3 is CASSPAGTTYNEQFF. The CDR3 DNA follows: TGTGCCAGCTCACCAGCCGGGACAACCTACAATGAGCAGTTCTTC.